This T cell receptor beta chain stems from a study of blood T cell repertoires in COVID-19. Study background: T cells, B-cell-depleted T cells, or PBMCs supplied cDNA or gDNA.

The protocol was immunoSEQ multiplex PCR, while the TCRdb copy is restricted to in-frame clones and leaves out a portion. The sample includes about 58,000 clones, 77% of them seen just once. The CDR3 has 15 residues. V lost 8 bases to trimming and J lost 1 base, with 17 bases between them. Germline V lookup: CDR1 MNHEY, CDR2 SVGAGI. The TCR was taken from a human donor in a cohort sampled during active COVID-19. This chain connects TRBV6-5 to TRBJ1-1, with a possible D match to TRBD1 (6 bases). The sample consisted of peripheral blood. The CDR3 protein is CASLKNVGANTEAFF. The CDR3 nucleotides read TGTGCCAGCTTGAAGAACGTGGGGGCGAACACTGAAGCTTTCTTT.